The 6 T cell receptor beta chains given below trace back to one sample, sequenced in a study of cytomegalovirus exposure and HLA in healthy donors. It was with 60 Vbeta and 13 Jbeta primers that the PCR ran. Sequencing used immunoSEQ multiplex PCR; TCRdb keeps in-frame clones, though not all of them. The sample includes 100,000 to 130,000 clones, over 70% seen only once; the top ten take 2% to 2.5%. Specimen: PBMCs. These receptor sequences come from a man younger than 45 in good health and CMV-seronegative.

The rearrangement links TRBV16 to TRBJ2-1; 8 positions match TRBD1. Germline V gene sequence: CDR1 KGHSY, CDR2 FQNENV. V gave up 1 base and J gave up 8 bases; unmatched junction bases: 10. CDR3 size: 16 residues. CDR3 in amino acids: CASSQFGSAGGYEQFF. The CDR3 DNA is TGTGCCAGCAGCCAATTCGGTAGTGCAGGGGGCTATGAGCAGTTCTTC.

The rearrangement joins TRBV13 to TRBJ2-7, with D perhaps TRBD2 (6 bases). The germline V gene has CDR1 PRHDT and CDR2 FYEKMQ (reference sequence). V was clipped by 0 bases and J by 3 bases, with 9 bases between them. The CDR3 sequence is 14 residues long. The CDR3 here is CASSLGRGGYEQYF. The CDR3, as DNA: TGTGCCAGCAGCTTAGGCCGGGGAGGCTACGAGCAGTACTTC.

The chain recombines TRBV27 with TRBJ2-2, with TRBD2 identical over 10 bases. Germline V CDR1 and CDR2: MNHEY, SMNVEV (reference sequence). The CDR3 totals 20 residues. V lost 6 bases, J lost 2 bases, and 18 bases stayed unmatched. As DNA, the CDR3 is TGTGCCAGCAGGATAGTTCTTAGCGGGAGGTCGATCGATAACACCGGGGAGCTGTTTTTT. Its translation: CASRIVLSGRSIDNTGELFF.

The V and J genes are TRBV5-1 and TRBJ2-7; 12 positions agree with TRBD1. Germline V gene sequence: CDR1 SGHRS, CDR2 YFSETQ. Trimming at V came to 9 bases and at J to 2 bases, leaving 9 bases not matched to a gene. The CDR3 is 15 residues long. CDR3 bases: TGCGCCACCTCCGTGGGACAGGGGGCGGCCTACGAGCAGTACTTC. Its protein is CATSVGQGAAYEQYF.

The chain joins TRBV29-1 to TRBJ2-7; no reliable D call. Germline-derived CDR1 and CDR2 are SQVTM and ANQGSEA. V shed 7 bases and J shed 2 bases, with 21 bases lying between them. The CDR3 totals 15 residues. CDR3 sequence reads: CSARGDYDSPYEQYF. The CDR3 nucleotides read TGCAGCGCCCGAGGCGATTATGACTCCCCCTACGAGCAGTACTTC.

This sequence joins TRBV6-5 and TRBJ1-1; possibly TRBD1 for D (5 bases). Trimming pared 6 bases from V and 0 bases from J, leaving 11 bases between. This CDR3 has 14 residues. Germline CDR1 reads MNHEY; CDR2 reads SVGAGI. This CDR3 is CASSDRGMNTEAFF. The CDR3 DNA reads TGTGCCAGCAGCGACCGGGGGATGAACACTGAAGCTTTCTTT.